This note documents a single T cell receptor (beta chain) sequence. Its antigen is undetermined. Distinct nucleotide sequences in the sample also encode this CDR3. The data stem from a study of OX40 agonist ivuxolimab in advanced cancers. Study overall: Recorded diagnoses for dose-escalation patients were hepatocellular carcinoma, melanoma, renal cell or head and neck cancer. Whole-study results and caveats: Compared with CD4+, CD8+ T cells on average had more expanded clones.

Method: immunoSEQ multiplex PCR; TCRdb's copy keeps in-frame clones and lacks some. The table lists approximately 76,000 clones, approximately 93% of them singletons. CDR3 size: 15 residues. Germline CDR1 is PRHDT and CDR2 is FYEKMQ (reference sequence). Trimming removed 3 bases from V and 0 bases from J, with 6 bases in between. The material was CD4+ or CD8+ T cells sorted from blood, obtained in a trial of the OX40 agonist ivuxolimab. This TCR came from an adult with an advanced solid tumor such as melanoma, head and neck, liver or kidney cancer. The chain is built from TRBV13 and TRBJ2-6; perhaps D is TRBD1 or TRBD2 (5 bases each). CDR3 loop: CASSLRGSGANVLTF. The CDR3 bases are TGTGCCAGCAGCTTGAGGGGCTCTGGGGCCAACGTCCTGACTTTC.